Below, 22 T cell receptor beta chains from the same sample are listed, as sequenced in a study of identical twins. Using its own MiXCR run on the 5' RACE reads, TCRdb lists one record per CDR3 protein. The data hold 640,000 or so distinct CDR3 sequences, with less than 7% observed a single time. The sequenced material came from naive T cells sorted from blood. Source of these receptors: a man younger than 30 in good health.

This clonotype was counted many times. The rearrangement links TRBV20-1 to TRBJ2-3, with D unresolved. CDR1 DFQATT and CDR2 SNEGSKA come from the germline V gene (reference sequence). The CDR3 runs to 13 residues. With 1 base removed from V and 2 bases from J, the gap between germline ends came to 7 bases. CDR3 residues: CSARVFNTDTQYF. Here the CDR3 DNA reads TGCAGTGCTAGAGTCTTTAACACAGATACGCAGTATTTT.

The chain is built from TRBV12-5 and TRBJ2-1; 8 bases map to TRBD2. The CDR3 runs 14 residues. Trimming took 6 bases from V and 8 from J; bases not matched to a gene: 9. Germline V gene lookup returns CDR1 LGHNT and CDR2 FRNRAP. The CDR3 DNA follows: TGTGCTAGTGGGAAGCGGGAGTTCGGAGATGAGCAGTTCTTC. Translated, it gives CASGKREFGDEQFF. The whole variable domain, remainder taken from reference TRBV12-5 and TRBJ2-1, is DARVTQTPRHKVTEMGQEVTMRCQPILGHNTVFWYRQTMMQGLELLAYFRNRAPLDDSGMPKDRFSAEMPDATLATLKIQPSEPRDSAVYFCASGKREFGDEQFFGPGTRLTVL.

This clonotype was counted at least ten times. V and J are TRBV20-1 and TRBJ2-1; 7 bases line up with TRBD2. CDR3 length: 15 amino acids. The J segment lost 0 bases and the V segment lost 1 base, leaving 3 bases of the junction unmatched. Per the germline V gene, CDR1 is DFQATT and CDR2 is SNEGSKA (reference sequence). DNA of the CDR3: TGCAGTGCTAGAGCTGGGAGGGCCTCCTACAATGAGCAGTTCTTC. It encodes CSARAGRASYNEQFF.

This clonotype was detected many times. This chain uses TRBV10-2 with TRBJ2-5; possible D gene TRBD2, 6 bases. Trimming removed 6 bases from V and 3 bases from J, with 17 bases in between. The CDR3 covers 15 residues. CDR1 and CDR2 from the germline V gene are WSHSY and SAAADI. The chain's CDR3 is CASRLSQRVKETQYF. Here the CDR3 DNA reads TGCGCCAGCAGGCTCTCCCAGCGGGTAAAAGAGACCCAGTACTTC.

This clonotype was seen a handful of times. The chain uses TRBV6-1 and TRBJ2-2, with 11 bases aligning to TRBD1. Germline CDR1 and CDR2: MNHNS and SASEGT. The CDR3 has 17 amino acids. The J segment lost 6 bases and the V segment lost 6 bases, leaving 12 bases of the junction unmatched. The CDR3 DNA is TGTGCCAGCAGCCCCATGGACAGGGGGCGGTTCGCCGGGGAGCTGTTTTTT. This gives the protein CASSPMDRGRFAGELFF.

This clonotype was detected many times. This chain links TRBV29-1 with TRBJ1-2; D gene unclear. Trimming stripped 3 bases from V and 4 bases from J, with 9 bases between. CDR3 size: 12 residues. The germline V gene has CDR1 SQVTM and CDR2 ANQGSEA. The CDR3 protein is CSVEGISYGYTF. The CDR3, as DNA: TGCAGCGTTGAGGGCATCTCCTATGGCTACACCTTC.

A few counts support this clonotype. V is TRBV20-1 and J is TRBJ2-5; TRBD2 might be the D (6 bases). There are 13 residues in the CDR3. Trimming stripped 3 bases from V and 2 bases from J, with 10 bases between. Germline CDR1 DFQATT, CDR2 SNEGSKA (reference sequence). CDR3 coding DNA: TGCAGTGCTAGCCGGGGGTGGCAAGAGACCCAGTACTTC. The encoded protein is CSASRGWQETQYF.

This clonotype has only a few counts. The chain joins TRBV2 to TRBJ2-3; TRBD1 aligns across 7 bases. The CDR3 runs 13 residues. V gave up 9 bases and J gave up 2 bases; unmatched junction bases: 5. CDR1 SNHLY and CDR2 FYNNEI come from the germline V gene. This chain's CDR3 is CARRDRDTDTQYF. The CDR3 region has the DNA TGTGCCAGAAGGGACAGAGACACAGATACGCAGTATTTT.

This clonotype came up a few times. This chain joins TRBV2 and TRBJ2-5; 7 positions match TRBD2. Germline CDR1 SNHLY, CDR2 FYNNEI. The CDR3 is 14 amino acids. Trimming at V came to 3 bases and at J to 4 bases, leaving 5 bases not matched to a gene. DNA for the CDR3: TGTGCCAGCAGTGATGTCCCTAGCGGAGAGACCCAGTACTTC. Translation: CASSDVPSGETQYF. Filled out from reference TRBV2 and TRBJ2-5, the complete variable domain reads EPEVTQTPSHQVTQMGQEVILRCVPISNHLYFYWYRQILGQKVEFLVSFYNNEISEKSEIFDDQFSVERPDGSNFTLKIRSTKLEDSAMYFCASSDVPSGETQYFGPGTRLLVL.

In this sample, this clonotype turned up many times. The chain couples TRBV20-1 to TRBJ2-3, with D possibly TRBD1 on 5 matching bases. Germline V gene data show CDR1 as DFQATT and CDR2 as SNEGSKA (reference sequence). V was trimmed by 6 bases and J by 4 bases, leaving 17 bases between them. The CDR3 is 14 residues long. CDR3 protein: CSATRGAFADTQYF. The CDR3 DNA reads as TGCAGTGCAACCCGTGGGGCGTTTGCAGATACGCAGTATTTT.

This sequence joins TRBV20-1 and TRBJ1-5, with TRBD1 identical over 8 bases. Germline values: CDR1 DFQATT, CDR2 SNEGSKA (reference sequence). The CDR3 spans 15 residues. The V segment lost 0 bases and the J segment 3 bases; nucleotides outside the gene matches: 4. The CDR3 DNA reads as TGCAGTGCTAGAGAACCGGGACAGGACAATCAGCCCCAGCATTTT. Encoded protein: CSAREPGQDNQPQHF.

This clonotype has a count of ten or more. V and J are TRBV7-9 and TRBJ1-1; D gene uncertain. Germline V gene data show CDR1 as SEHNR and CDR2 as FQNEAQ (reference sequence). The V end lost 8 bases, the J end lost 0 bases, and 10 bases lay between the germline ends. CDR3 length: 13 residues. CDR3 loop: CASGREMNTEAFF. Here the CDR3 DNA reads TGTGCCAGCGGACGGGAGATGAACACTGAAGCTTTCTTT.

A word on this clonotype: A read error may explain this, as a much larger clone is one base away. This chain joins TRBV7-2 and TRBJ2-7; 13 bases align to TRBD2. This CDR3 contains 15 residues. CDR1 and CDR2 from the germline V gene are SGHTA and FQGNSA. J lost 3 bases, V lost 5 bases, and 4 bases had no gene match. The chain's CDR3 is CASSQWTSGSYEQYF. The CDR3 DNA is TGTGCCAGCAGCCAATGGACTAGCGGGAGCTACGAGCAGTACTTC.

This clonotype came up many times. The genes are TRBV15 and TRBJ2-2, with D unclear. The CDR3 has 14 residues. V was trimmed by 0 bases and J by 4 bases, leaving 6 bases between them. Germline-derived CDR1 and CDR2 are LNHNV and YYDKDF (reference sequence). CDR3 sequence reads: CATSREPGTGELFF. The CDR3 nucleotides read TGTGCCACCAGCAGAGAGCCAGGCACCGGGGAGCTGTTTTTT.

Many counts were recorded for this clonotype. The chain carries TRBV5-6 and TRBJ2-1; 8 nucleotides match TRBD1. CDR3 size: 15 residues. V trimming: 2 bases; J trimming: 6 bases; junction bases outside the gene matches: 7. The germline V gene has CDR1 SGHDT and CDR2 YYEEEE. The CDR3 nucleotides read TGTGCCAGCAGCTTCAGGACAGGGTTCGTCAATGAGCAGTTCTTC. Its translation: CASSFRTGFVNEQFF. Together with reference TRBV5-6 and TRBJ2-1, the CDR3 gives the full variable domain: DAGVTQSPTHLIKTRGQQVTLRCSPKSGHDTVSWYQQALGQGPQFIFQYYEEEERQRGNFPDRFSGHQFPNYSSELNVNALLLGDSALYLCASSFRTGFVNEQFFGPGTRLTVL.

This clonotype was detected many times. The rearrangement links TRBV24-1 to TRBJ1-1, with 8 bases identical to TRBD1. CDR1 is KGHDR and CDR2 is SFDVKD in the germline V gene. The CDR3 totals 13 residues. Germline trimming cut 5 bases from V and 11 bases from J; bases unmatched to any gene: 9. CDR3 DNA sequence: TGTGCCACCAGTGGGGGGACAGGTCGCGAGGCTTTCTTT. It translates to CATSGGTGREAFF.

In its sample, this clonotype was seen many times. The chain couples TRBV12-3 or TRBV12-4 to TRBJ2-5, with 10 positions matching TRBD2. V lost 3 bases to trimming and J lost 5 bases; unmatched junction nucleotides: 6. The CDR3 has 15 residues. CDR3 region: CASSFVAGGGETQYF. For the CDR3, the DNA is TGTGCCAGCAGTTTCGTAGCGGGAGGCGGGGAGACCCAGTACTTC.

There are many counts of this clonotype. The gene calls are TRBV12-3 or TRBV12-4 and TRBJ2-3, with D possibly being TRBD2 (5 bases). Between the trimmed V and J ends, which lost 5 bases and 6 bases, there was a span of 18 bases. There are 15 residues in the CDR3. CDR3 in DNA: TGTGCCAGCAGTCCCTCCGACTACCATTGGGATACGCAGTATTTT. This codes for CASSPSDYHWDTQYF.

This clonotype came up a few times. The gene calls are TRBV6-2 or TRBV6-3 and TRBJ2-5, with D unresolved. CDR3 length: 13 residues. V shed 5 bases and J shed 2 bases, with 9 bases lying between them. Per germline, CDR1 MNHEY and CDR2 SVGEGT. The CDR3 sequence is CASSTDLQETQYF. As DNA, the CDR3 is TGTGCCAGCAGTACAGATCTTCAAGAGACCCAGTACTTC.

CDR3 sequence reads: CASSLEETTGYNEQFF. CDR3 nucleotides: TGTGCCAGCAGCTTAGAGGAGACTACAGGCTACAATGAGCAGTTCTTC. The chain employs TRBV11-2 and TRBJ2-1, with D perhaps given as TRBD1 or TRBD2 (5 bases each). CDR1 SGHAT and CDR2 FQNNGV come from the germline V gene. Trimming pared 0 bases from V and 3 bases from J, leaving 12 bases between. The CDR3 loop spans 16 amino acids.

The rearrangement uses TRBV5-1 and TRBJ2-7; 8 bases are shared with TRBD2. Looked up from germline, CDR1 is SGHRS and CDR2 is YFSETQ. The CDR3 loop spans 15 amino acids. In DNA form, the CDR3 reads TGCGCCAGCAGGTTGGAGCCGGGAGGGACCTACGAGCAGTACGTC. Amino acids: CASRLEPGGTYEQYV.

J is TRBJ1-1 and V is TRBV7-2; no clear D. The CDR3 totals 14 residues. Trimming stripped 5 bases from V and 3 bases from J, with 13 bases between. Germline lookup yields CDR1 SGHTA and CDR2 FQGNSA. The CDR3 coding sequence is TGTGCCAGCAGCCTGCATGGAGAGTACACTGAAGCTTTCTTT. It codes for CASSLHGEYTEAFF.